This T cell receptor beta chain was recorded in a study of blood T cells in healthy people across ages. Study summary: T cells yielded about one barcoded beta molecule per two cells through template switching.

Together with a sample-barcoded 5' primer, a J-beta primer mix was included in a second PCR lasting roughly 6 to 12 cycles. Each cDNA molecule, via a template-switch adaptor with 12 random nucleotides, was tagged. TCRdb called the 5' RACE reads again in MiXCR, with one record for every CDR3 protein. The sample records 550,000 to 750,000 distinct CDR3 sequences, roughly 21% being singletons. This receptor was obtained from a man aged 65-85 years in good health. The specimen was blood.

This chain's CDR3 is CASIGTGGSPLHF. CDR3 nucleotide sequence: TGTGCCAGCATAGGGACGGGTGGTTCACCCCTCCACTTT. The chain recombines TRBV6-5 with TRBJ1-6; TRBD1 is a possible D gene (5 bases). The V and J ends lost 7 bases and 9 bases respectively, with 13 bases between them. The CDR3 is 13 amino acids. Germline assignment: CDR1 MNHEY and CDR2 SVGAGI.